In its sample, the clone carrying this TCR beta chain was seen a few times. Its antigen remains unknown. Germline CDR1 is MNHEY and CDR2 is SMNVEV (reference sequence). Trimming removed 4 bases from V and 7 bases from J; junction bases left unmatched: 7. The CDR3 length is 15 residues. Before the COVID-19 pandemic, during about 2011-2019, CD4+ T cells were taken from unexposed donors. The cells were cultured for 10 days before CD4+ T cells were isolated. The data originate from a study of CD4 T cells in relation to SARS-CoV-2 and coronaviruses. Repertoires were generated with immunoSEQ multiplex PCR, while TCRdb's copy carries only in-frame clones and drops some. The profile shows about 19,000 clones, around 80% of them singletons.

Sequenced sample: CD4+ T cells from PBMCs, cultured in vitro. This chain links TRBV27 with TRBJ1-5, with 10 bases matching TRBD1. The receptor was derived from a human donor in good health. CDR3 nucleotide sequence: TGTGCCAGCAGTTCCGGGACAGGGGCGAGGCAGCCCCAGCATTTT. Translated, it gives CASSSGTGARQPQHF.